The 5 T cell receptor beta chains below were found in one sample sequenced in a study of immune evolution from preneoplasia to lung adenocarcinoma. The protocol was immunoSEQ multiplex PCR, while the TCRdb copy is restricted to in-frame clones and leaves out a portion. This repertoire shows roughly 6,000 clones, roughly three quarters found once; its top ten account for 5.9%. The sequenced material came from FFPE invasive lung adenocarcinoma tissue. The receptors here all came from a person aged 45 to 59 with lung adenocarcinoma.

A few counts support this clone. V is TRBV5-4 and J is TRBJ1-2, with a tentative D call TRBD1 (6 bases). Per the germline V gene, CDR1 is SGHNT and CDR2 is YYREEE (reference sequence). This CDR3 has 14 amino acids. V lost 3 bases and J 4 bases, leaving 13 bases between the germline ends. CDR3 loop: CASSSTGSAYGYTF. CDR3 bases: TGTGCCAGCAGCTCTACAGGGTCCGCCTATGGCTACACCTTC.

This clone was observed a handful of times. The CDR3 DNA sequence: TGTGCCAGCAGCTCCCACGGCGGGACTAACTACAATGAGCAGTTCTTC. The encoded protein is CASSSHGGTNYNEQFF. The rearrangement uses TRBV7-8 and TRBJ2-1; 7 nucleotides line up with TRBD2. Germline V gives CDR1 SGHVS, CDR2 FQNEAQ. After removal of 4 bases from V and 3 bases from J, the junction contained 9 bases not matched to a gene. The length of the CDR3 is 16 residues.

The V and J genes are TRBV7-9 and TRBJ1-1; TRBD1 is a possible D gene (5 bases). V shed 5 bases and J shed 0 bases, with 10 bases lying between them. There are 14 residues in the CDR3. The V gene's germline CDR1 is SEHNR and CDR2 FQNEAQ (reference sequence). In nucleotides, the CDR3 is TGTGCCAGCAGCACCCGGGGGTTGAACACTGAAGCTTTCTTT. It translates to CASSTRGLNTEAFF.

The rearrangement uses TRBV5-1 and TRBJ2-1, with TRBD2 as a possible D gene (6 bases). The CDR3 totals 15 residues. Germline loops: CDR1 SGHRS, CDR2 YFSETQ. The V end was cut by 0 bases, the J end by 0 bases, with 7 bases between. The CDR3 spells CASSLDGSSYNEQFF. For the CDR3, the DNA is TGCGCCAGCAGCTTGGACGGGAGCTCCTACAATGAGCAGTTCTTC.

This sequence joins TRBV7-8 and TRBJ1-1; D gene ambiguous. Trimming removed 3 bases from V and 5 bases from J, with 13 bases in between. The CDR3 covers 14 residues. The germline V gene encodes CDR1 SGHVS and CDR2 FQNEAQ. The CDR3 DNA reads as TGTGCCAGCAGCTTCTCACGGGCGGTGACTGAAGCTTTCTTT. It specifies CASSFSRAVTEAFF. The full variable domain, with the rest looked up from reference TRBV7-8 and TRBJ1-1, is GAGVSQSPRYKVAKRGQDVALRCDPISGHVSLFWYQQALGQGPEFLTYFQNEAQLDKSGLPSDRFFAERPEGSVSTLKIQRTQQEDSAVYLCASSFSRAVTEAFFGQGTRLTVV.